The 17 T cell receptor beta chains reported below all come from one sample, sequenced in a study of a mutant IDH1 vaccine in newly diagnosed glioma. The assay was immunoSEQ multiplex PCR, and TCRdb's table has in-frame clones only and misses some. This table has about 54,000 clones, roughly 84% appearing once. These TCRs' antigens remain unknown. Time point defined: week 35, safety follow-up. All doses held 300 ug of mutant IDH1 20-mer peptide, with topical imiquimod. The sequenced sample was PBMCs, obtained from a glioma patient whose treatment included an IDH1 peptide vaccine. These receptor sequences come from a young woman with glioma.

This chain uses TRBV7-2 with TRBJ2-3, with TRBD2 identical over 8 bases. The V gene's germline CDR1 is SGHTA and CDR2 FQGNSA. V lost 5 bases, J lost 4 bases, and 14 bases stayed unmatched. The CDR3 is made up of 17 amino acids. The CDR3: CASSKPPGTRRSDTQYF. The CDR3 nucleotides are TGTGCCAGCAGCAAACCGCCCGGGACTAGAAGATCAGATACGCAGTATTTT.

CDR3 in DNA: TGTGCCAGCAGCCCACAGACTCATTCCGGGGAGCTGTTTTTT. Encoded protein: CASSPQTHSGELFF. J is TRBJ2-2 and V is TRBV5-4, with D unclear. The CDR3 runs 14 residues. Germline V gene lookup returns CDR1 SGHNT and CDR2 YYREEE (reference sequence). V shed 4 bases and J shed 6 bases, with 13 bases lying between them.

The rearrangement uses TRBV7-2 and TRBJ2-2, with 11 nucleotides matching TRBD2. The CDR3 contains 17 residues. Losses at the gene ends were 5 bases for V and 1 base for J; bases not matched to a gene: 6. Germline CDR1 and CDR2: SGHTA and FQGNSA. CDR3 residues: CASSDLAGGLNTGELFF. The CDR3 region has the DNA TGTGCCAGCAGCGATCTAGCGGGGGGCCTGAACACCGGGGAGCTGTTTTTT.

V usage is TRBV5-1 and J usage is TRBJ2-7, with D possibly TRBD1 on 6 matching bases. The CDR3 sequence is 13 residues long. Germline V gene data show CDR1 as SGHRS and CDR2 as YFSETQ. Trimming cost V 7 bases and J 2 bases, with 13 bases left between them. CDR3 sequence reads: CASSGQGTYEQYF. Here the CDR3 DNA reads TGCGCCAGCTCGGGCCAGGGGACCTACGAGCAGTACTTC.

DNA for the CDR3: TGTGCCAGCGACAAGGTTGACACCGGGGAGCTGTTTTTT. Translation: CASDKVDTGELFF. This chain links TRBV2 with TRBJ2-2; D uncertain. Trimming cost V 8 bases and J 3 bases, with 10 bases left between them. This CDR3 is 13 amino acids long. In germline, CDR1 is SNHLY, CDR2 FYNNEI.

The sample holds a few counts of this clone. This sequence joins TRBV7-2 and TRBJ1-5; the D is unclear. V dropped 2 bases and J dropped 7 bases, with 15 bases sitting between them. The CDR3 is 15 amino acids. The germline gives CDR1 SGHTA, CDR2 FQGNSA. CDR3 residues: CASSLSAGAVQPQHF. CDR3 sequence (DNA): TGTGCCAGCAGCTTATCAGCCGGTGCGGTCCAGCCCCAGCATTTT.

This clone was counted a few times. The chain combines TRBV19 with TRBJ1-2; a possible D gene is TRBD1 (5 bases). CDR1 and CDR2 (germline): LNHDA, SQIVND (reference sequence). This CDR3 has 14 amino acids. Trimming stripped 7 bases from V and 5 bases from J, with 17 bases between. The CDR3 here is CASNPSGGRYGYTF. CDR3 in DNA: TGTGCCAGTAACCCGTCGGGGGGTCGATATGGCTACACCTTC.

J is TRBJ2-5 and V is TRBV18, with a tentative D call TRBD1 (6 bases). CDR3 length equals 17 residues. V was clipped by 3 bases and J by 1 base, with 18 bases between them. CDR1 is KGHSH, CDR2 LQKENI, per germline. CDR3 in amino acids: CASSPAGAALSQETQYF. CDR3 in DNA: TGTGCCAGCTCACCGGCAGGGGCGGCCCTGAGCCAAGAGACCCAGTACTTC.

The rearrangement joins TRBV30 to TRBJ1-3; no reliable D call. Germline values: CDR1 GTSNPN, CDR2 SVGIG (reference sequence). Trimming took 2 bases from V and 4 from J, leaving 9 bases between them. This CDR3 region has 13 residues. CDR3 amino acids: CAWSWAAGNTIYF. DNA of the CDR3: TGTGCCTGGAGTTGGGCAGCCGGAAACACCATATATTTT.

CDR3 DNA sequence: TGTGCCAGCGCTGTTAGGCTTAACACTGAAGCTTTCTTT. Amino acid sequence: CASAVRLNTEAFF. This chain uses TRBV21-1 with TRBJ1-1. TRBV21-1 is recorded as a pseudogene. The CDR3 has 13 amino acids.

The chain joins TRBV6-5 to TRBJ1-2; no definite D call. With 4 bases removed from V and 7 bases from J, the gap between germline ends came to 7 bases. This CDR3 spans 11 amino acids. Germline CDR1 is MNHEY and CDR2 is SVGAGI. The CDR3 DNA reads as TGTGCCAGCAGTTTCGGGTCTGGCTACACCTTC. Encoded protein: CASSFGSGYTF.

This clone was observed once. The gene calls are TRBV7-2 and TRBJ2-5, with 10 bases fitting TRBD2. J was trimmed by 2 bases and V by 1 base; bases with no gene match: 4. The CDR3 covers 16 residues. Germline loops: CDR1 SGHTA, CDR2 FQGNSA. CDR3 region: CASSLESGRGQETQYF. The CDR3 DNA follows: TGTGCCAGCAGCTTAGAGAGCGGGAGGGGGCAAGAGACCCAGTACTTC.

The chain carries TRBV5-1 and TRBJ2-1; D is possibly TRBD1 (6 bases). Germline CDR1 and CDR2: SGHRS and YFSETQ. Deletions cut 0 bases from V and 1 base from J, with 14 bases between. CDR3 length: 17 amino acids. In nucleotides, the CDR3 is TGCGCCAGCAGCTTGGCCTACAGCAGGGGATCCTACAATGAGCAGTTCTTC. It is translated as CASSLAYSRGSYNEQFF.

This chain uses TRBV5-1 with TRBJ2-2; unclear D gene. This CDR3 region has 15 residues. With 0 bases removed from V and 7 bases from J, the gap between germline ends came to 13 bases. Germline V CDR1 and CDR2: SGHRS, YFSETQ. The CDR3: CASSLEGAYGGELFF. The CDR3 nucleotides read TGCGCCAGCAGCTTGGAGGGTGCCTACGGCGGGGAGCTGTTTTTT.

The J gene is TRBJ2-7, the V gene TRBV10-1; 9 bases fit TRBD1. The germline CDR1 and CDR2 sequences are WNHNN and SYGVQD (reference sequence). V gave up 2 bases and J gave up 2 bases; unmatched junction bases: 10. The CDR3 spans 17 residues. CDR3 loop: CASSEQTGQGMAYEQYF. In nucleotides, the CDR3 is TGCGCCAGCAGTGAGCAGACGGGACAGGGAATGGCCTACGAGCAGTACTTC.

The chain joins TRBV7-9 to TRBJ2-7, with D tentatively TRBD1 (5 bases). Trimming left V 5 bases short and J 1 base short, with 9 bases between. Per germline, CDR1 SEHNR and CDR2 FQNEAQ (reference sequence). This CDR3 contains 13 residues. The CDR3 reads CASSVTASYEQYF. CDR3 coding DNA: TGTGCCAGCAGCGTGACAGCTTCCTACGAGCAGTACTTC.

V usage is TRBV7-9 and J usage is TRBJ1-2; 9 bases line up with TRBD1. This CDR3 is 14 amino acids long. V dropped 0 bases and J dropped 6; count of bases not matched to a gene: 2. Germline assignment: CDR1 SEHNR and CDR2 FQNEAQ (reference sequence). The CDR3 loop is CASSLAGTGHGYTF. CDR3 sequence (DNA): TGTGCCAGCAGCTTAGCGGGGACAGGGCATGGCTACACCTTC.